This TCR beta chain was captured by sequencing in a study of OX40 agonist ivuxolimab in advanced cancers. Study as a whole: Partial responses were recorded for three patients, including one with hepatocellular carcinoma and two with cutaneous melanoma. Regarding the study as a whole: Relatively little clonal expansion, among the lowest observed, appeared in partial responders at 0.1-3.0 mg/kg.

A remark on this clone: The antigen remains undetermined.

The CDR3 totals 14 residues. V was pared by 3 bases and J by 5 bases, with 13 bases between. CDR1 and CDR2 (germline): SEHNR, FQNEAQ (reference sequence). Here immunoSEQ multiplex PCR was the method, and the copy in TCRdb shows in-frame clones only, minus some. The data hold 70,000 to 85,000 clones, with around 85% observed a single time. This clonotype was obtained from an adult with an advanced solid tumor such as melanoma, head and neck, liver or kidney cancer. Sequencing was performed on CD4+ or CD8+ T cells sorted from blood, taken in a trial of the OX40 agonist ivuxolimab. The J gene is TRBJ2-5, the V gene TRBV7-9; D is ambiguous. The CDR3 DNA reads TGTGCCAGCAGCTTCTCACAGTCCCGTGAGACCCAGTACTTC. Its translation is CASSFSQSRETQYF.